Sequencing of this TCR beta chain was carried out in a study of T cells in Graves' hyperthyroidism and ophthalmopathy (dated by TCRdb to about 2019). Describing the broader study: Peripheral blood samples were taken at the time of initial diagnosis, prior to any treatment. To identify TCR V-J signatures that set the groups apart, the researchers used a discovery cohort of 100 patients, made up of roughly 45 with Graves' ophthalmopathy and some 55 with stable Graves' hyperthyroidism. Whether ophthalmopathy could be predicted prospectively was tested in an independent validation cohort made up of 18 hyperthyroidism patients plus 17 patients who later progressed to ophthalmopathy. For training and testing, the roughly 93 patients in the discovery cohort were randomly divided in a 7:3 ratio. Following sampling, methimazole starting at 30 mg daily was given to hyperthyroidism patients, and high-dose intravenous methylprednisolone was given to ophthalmopathy patients. According to the paper, TCR Vbeta CDR3 sequencing was carried out on about 140 peripheral blood samples, which came from under 50 ophthalmopathy, about 75 hyperthyroidism and some 17 progressor patients. In six Graves' hyperthyroidism patients, the study also compared T-cell repertoires from thyroid tissue with T-cell repertoires from blood. Study-wide conclusions, independent of this receptor: In validation, the model predicted progression to ophthalmopathy a median of roughly 6.1 months before onset, with over 60% sensitivity and roughly 73% specificity. Most expanded thyroid clonotypes (frequency above 0.001) were also detected in blood, a finding suggesting that blood repertoires may reflect thyroid immune responses. In cross-validation, a model built on a 13 V-J signature told ophthalmopathy apart from stable hyperthyroidism with approximately 90% sensitivity and around 81% specificity, and in testing the same model reached 80%/75%. Sample size was not statistically predetermined, and investigators were not blinded to group allocation.

The germline V gene specifies SGHRS as CDR1 and YFSETQ as CDR2. From its cysteine to its phenylalanine, the CDR3 spans 14 amino acids. Only the CDR3 DNA stays, 42 bases, in frame from base 1. The junction shows trimming of 2 bases on V and 5 bases on J, and the gene matches do not reach 4 bases of it. Moderately to severely active disease, a Clinical Activity Score of at least 3, a NOSPECS grade of at least 4, and a duration under 3 months were present in ophthalmopathy patients. Any patient with an uncontrolled infection, another autoimmune disease, pregnancy or lactation was excluded. Clinical symptoms, serum thyroxine and TRAb, thyroid ultrasound, and orbital computed tomography formed the basis for the diagnoses. Ficoll-Paque density gradient centrifugation was used to isolate PBMCs from 8 to 10 ml of fresh peripheral blood. Total RNA was extracted using Trizol reagent, and RNA quality was assessed on an Agilent 2100 Bioanalyzer.

Regarding this clonotype: What this receptor recognizes is not known. No base quality values were provided; no much bigger clone lies one nucleotide off.

TCR beta CDR3 regions were amplified from RNA transcripts. A first-round RT-PCR of the TCR CDR3 used the HTBI primer set with the Qiagen OneStep RT-PCR kit. A second multiplex PCR round built the libraries, followed by size selection and purification. The libraries were sequenced on an Illumina HiSeq2000 using paired-end 100 bp reads. From the authors' description of their analysis: SOAPnuke was used to process the raw data, throwing out any read that contained adapters or uncalled bases, had a mean Phred below 15, or lacked an exact constant-primer or identifier match. COPE v1.2.5 was used to merge the high-quality paired reads, and each unique nucleotide sequence was defined as a clonotype. MiTCR v1.1 was used to align the clonotypes against IMGT TRBV, TRBD and TRBJ reference segments. Analysis was restricted to V-J combinations with a frequency above 0.0001, which covered about 99% of repertoires. A TCS score was defined as the ratio between F50 (clonal expansion) and ExV (chaos), using BLOSUM62-based TCRdist between CDR3 peptides within each V-J. Welch's t-statistics and random forest reduced several hundred V-J features to 13, which were used in a naive Bayes classifier (R e1071). The public reads were reanalyzed by TCRdb: fastp trimming at Q25, MiXCR alignment, in-frame beta chains only. Here each entry gathers all rows of one CDR3 protein and keeps the most common genes and DNA. These V and J calls rely on TCRdb rather than the paper's analysis. This sample lists fewer than 650,000 distinct CDR3 sequences; 13% to 15% were detected once. The top ten constitute roughly 7.7% of the sample.

The rearrangement joined TRBV5-1 to TRBJ2-7; a stretch of 10 junction bases matches TRBD1. Specimen: blood. The receptor was isolated from a woman aged 18-30 years with Graves' ophthalmopathy. CDR3 protein: CASSLGTGVNEQYF. The base sequence is TGCGCCAGCAGCTTAGGGACAGGGGTTAACGAGCAGTACTTC.